A selection of T cell receptor beta chains follows, all from one sample in a study of control samples from healthy donors and cancer patients. Generated by immunoSEQ multiplex PCR, the TCRdb table keeps only in-frame clones and is missing some. The data show about 12,000 clones, with 94% seen just once and 25% to 30% held by the top ten. The material sequenced was PBMCs. The receptors derive from a man between 65 and 85 years old with head and neck cancer. CDR3s include the opening cysteine and the closing phenylalanine or tryptophan. A D gene is named only where the DNA matches it firmly. Clone sizes are given selectively: once, few, many, or a class where the clone is expanded.

v_call: TRBV2
clone_size: few
d_call: NA
cdr3_length: 11
j_call: TRBJ1-2
cdr3_nt: TGTGCCAGCACCCGGAGCTATGGCTACACCTTC
cdr3_aa: CASTRSYGYTF

v_call: TRBV2
clone_size: few
d_call: NA
cdr3_length: 17
j_call: TRBJ2-1
cdr3_nt: TGTGCCAGCAGAGGTTGGGTTCCCCTTCCCACCTACAATGAGCAGTTCTTC
cdr3_aa: CASRGWVPLPTYNEQFF

v_call: TRBV3-1/TRBV3-2
clone_size: NA
d_call: NA
cdr3_length: 14
j_call: TRBJ1-4
cdr3_nt: TGTGCCAGCAGCCAAGAAGGGTCTAATGAAAAACTGTTTTTT
cdr3_aa: CASSQEGSNEKLFF

v_call: TRBV19
clone_size: NA
d_call: NA
cdr3_length: 14
j_call: TRBJ2-7
cdr3_nt: TGTGCCAGTAGGAAACAGGGATCTCCCTACGAGCAGTACTTC
cdr3_aa: CASRKQGSPYEQYF

v_call: TRBV11-2
clone_size: NA
d_call: NA
cdr3_length: 16
j_call: TRBJ1-1
cdr3_nt: TGTGCCAGCCGTGGCCTGGGGGGGCCAGGGAACACTGAAGCTTTCTTT
cdr3_aa: CASRGLGGPGNTEAFF

v_call: TRBV10-3
clone_size: once
d_call: NA
cdr3_length: 14
j_call: TRBJ2-2
cdr3_nt: TGTGCCATCAAAGGAATCCAAGGCACCGGGGAGCTGTTTTTT
cdr3_aa: CAIKGIQGTGELFF

v_call: TRBV5-8
clone_size: NA
d_call: TRBD1
cdr3_length: 15
j_call: TRBJ1-5
cdr3_nt: TGTGCCAGCAGCTTCGCCGGGACAGGGGTGATGCCCCAGCATTTT
cdr3_aa: CASSFAGTGVMPQHF

v_call: TRBV2
clone_size: NA
d_call: NA
cdr3_length: 16
j_call: TRBJ1-2
cdr3_nt: TGTGCCAGCAGCCCCCCCGGGACTGAAGCTAACTATGGCTACACCTTC
cdr3_aa: CASSPPGTEANYGYTF

v_call: TRBV4-1
clone_size: NA
d_call: TRBD1
cdr3_length: 15
j_call: TRBJ2-7
cdr3_nt: TGCGCCAGCAGCCAAGTTGGGACAGGGGAGGCCGAGCAGTACTTC
cdr3_aa: CASSQVGTGEAEQYF

v_call: TRBV30
clone_size: NA
d_call: NA
cdr3_length: 12
j_call: TRBJ1-1
cdr3_nt: TGTGCCTGGAGTGGCTCCTCGGTAGGAGCTTTCTTT
cdr3_aa: CAWSGSSVGAFF

v_call: TRBV2
clone_size: NA
d_call: NA
cdr3_length: 13
j_call: TRBJ2-7
cdr3_nt: TGTGCCAGCGGCCGTTGGGAAACCTACGAGCAGTACTTC
cdr3_aa: CASGRWETYEQYF

v_call: TRBV7-2
clone_size: NA
d_call: NA
cdr3_length: 13
j_call: TRBJ2-7
cdr3_nt: TGTGCCAGCAGCTTACTGGTACCCTACGAGCAGTACTTC
cdr3_aa: CASSLLVPYEQYF

v_call: TRBV18
clone_size: NA
d_call: TRBD1
cdr3_length: 17
j_call: TRBJ1-2
cdr3_nt: TGTGCCAGCTCCCGAGACAGGAAACAGGGGGCTAGCTATGGCTACACCTTC
cdr3_aa: CASSRDRKQGASYGYTF

v_call: TRBV7-7
clone_size: NA
d_call: NA
cdr3_length: 20
j_call: TRBJ1-5
cdr3_nt: TGTGCTAGCAGCTTCTGGTCAGGGGTCGCATTCCATAATAGCAATCAGCCCCAGCATTTT
cdr3_aa: CASSFWSGVAFHNSNQPQHF

v_call: TRBV10-3
clone_size: NA
d_call: NA
cdr3_length: 13
j_call: TRBJ1-1
cdr3_nt: TGTGCCATCAGTGAGTGGCAGAACACTGAAGCTTTCTTT
cdr3_aa: CAISEWQNTEAFF

v_call: TRBV5-1
clone_size: NA
d_call: TRBD1
cdr3_length: 18
j_call: TRBJ1-1
cdr3_nt: TGCGCCAGCAGCGCGTTCCGACAGGGGGCGATGGCGAACACTGAAGCTTTCTTT
cdr3_aa: CASSAFRQGAMANTEAFF

v_call: TRBV7-6
clone_size: NA
d_call: NA
cdr3_length: 17
j_call: TRBJ2-2
cdr3_nt: TGTGCCAGCAGCTTACGGTGGAGGGACGATACCACCGGGGAGCTGTTTTTT
cdr3_aa: CASSLRWRDDTTGELFF

v_call: TRBV18
clone_size: NA
d_call: NA
cdr3_length: 14
j_call: TRBJ2-1
cdr3_nt: TGTGCCAGCTCACCACTGGGGAACTACAATGAGCAGTTCTTC
cdr3_aa: CASSPLGNYNEQFF

v_call: TRBV3-1/TRBV3-2
clone_size: NA
d_call: TRBD1
cdr3_length: 17
j_call: TRBJ1-2
cdr3_nt: TGTGCCAGCAGCCTGACATCCCGGGACAGGGGAAACTATGGCTACACCTTC
cdr3_aa: CASSLTSRDRGNYGYTF

v_call: TRBV2
clone_size: once
d_call: NA
cdr3_length: 17
j_call: TRBJ2-2
cdr3_nt: TGTGCCAGCAGTGAAACACAGGGACCCTCAAACACCGGGGAGCTGTTTTTT
cdr3_aa: CASSETQGPSNTGELFF

v_call: TRBV6-5
clone_size: NA
d_call: TRBD1
cdr3_length: 15
j_call: TRBJ1-2
cdr3_nt: TGTGCCAGCAACAAAAAGGGACAGGGTGGCTATGGCTACACCTTC
cdr3_aa: CASNKKGQGGYGYTF

v_call: TRBV5-6
clone_size: once
d_call: TRBD1
cdr3_length: 17
j_call: TRBJ1-5
cdr3_nt: TGTGCCAGCAGCAAATCGACAGGGATGAGGAGCAATCAGCCCCAGCATTTT
cdr3_aa: CASSKSTGMRSNQPQHF